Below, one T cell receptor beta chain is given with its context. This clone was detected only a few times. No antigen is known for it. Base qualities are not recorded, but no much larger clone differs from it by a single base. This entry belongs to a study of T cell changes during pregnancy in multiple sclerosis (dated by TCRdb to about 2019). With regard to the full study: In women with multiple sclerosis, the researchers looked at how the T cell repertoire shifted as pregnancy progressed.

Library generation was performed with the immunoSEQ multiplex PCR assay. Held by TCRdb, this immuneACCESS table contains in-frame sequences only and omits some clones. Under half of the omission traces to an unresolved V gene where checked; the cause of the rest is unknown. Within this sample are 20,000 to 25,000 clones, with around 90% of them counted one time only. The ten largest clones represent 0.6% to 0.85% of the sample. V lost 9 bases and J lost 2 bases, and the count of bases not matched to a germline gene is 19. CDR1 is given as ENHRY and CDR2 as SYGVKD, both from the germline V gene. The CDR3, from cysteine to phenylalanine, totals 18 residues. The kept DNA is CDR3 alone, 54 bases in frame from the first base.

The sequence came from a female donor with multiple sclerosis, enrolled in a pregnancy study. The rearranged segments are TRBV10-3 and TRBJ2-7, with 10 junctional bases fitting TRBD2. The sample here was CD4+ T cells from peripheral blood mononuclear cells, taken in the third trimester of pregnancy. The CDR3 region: CAISPFGTSGDKPYEQYF. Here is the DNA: TGTGCCATATCCCCCTTTGGTACTAGCGGGGACAAACCCTACGAGCAGTACTTC.